A single T cell receptor beta chain is shown here with its context. Original processing methods: Reference gene primer amplification gave estimated nucleated cell counts. Sequenced by immunoSEQ multiplex PCR; TCRdb stores in-frame clones only, minus some. The V and J calls and clone size come from that table; D and trimming were worked out from the DNA. The table includes around 60,000 clones, about four fifths detected once. Looked up from germline, CDR1 is SNHLY and CDR2 is FYNNEI. The CDR3 loop spans 13 amino acids. V was clipped by 6 bases and J by 3 bases; unmatched bases: 2. The data were taken from a study of blood T cell repertoires in COVID-19. Study-level information: Some COVID-19 samples were acute and others convalescent; all came from the United States, Italy and Spain.

Source material: peripheral blood. The sequence derives from a man aged 55 to 69 with COVID-19, enrolled during active disease. The chain recombines TRBV2 with TRBJ1-1, with TRBD1 matching over 9 bases. CDR3 nucleotides: TGTGCCAGCAGAGACAGGGGGGACACTGAAGCTTTCTTT. Translation gives CASRDRGDTEAFF. The whole variable domain, remainder taken from reference TRBV2 and TRBJ1-1, is EPEVTQTPSHQVTQMGQEVILRCVPISNHLYFYWYRQILGQKVEFLVSFYNNEISEKSEIFDDQFSVERPDGSNFTLKIRSTKLEDSAMYFCASRDRGDTEAFFGQGTRLTVV.